The clone carrying this TCR beta chain was detected only once. Its antigen is not known. Method: immunoSEQ multiplex PCR; TCRdb's copy keeps in-frame clones and lacks some. This table holds approximately 150,000 clones, 92% found once. This sample was included in a study of T cell responses to AZD1222 COVID-19 vaccine. Whole-study findings and limits: An increase in Spike-specific TCR breadth and depth was observed after two AZD1222 doses. In the spike-specific TCR repertoire, nearly half reportedly target unmutated variant regions. Clonal diversity may have been underestimated in mostly white British donors.

The CDR3 length is 14 residues. The germline gives CDR1 SNHLY, CDR2 FYNNEI. V was clipped by 5 bases and J by 1 base; unmatched bases: 4. Pooling covered second doses at about 4 or about 12 weeks. V usage is TRBV2 and J usage is TRBJ1-1, with 7 bases lining up with TRBD1. The TCR was taken from an adult who received the AZD1222 COVID-19 vaccine. This specimen consisted of peripheral blood, obtained 28 days after the second AZD1222 dose. The CDR3 is CASSLGQTNTEAFF. In nucleotides, the CDR3 is TGTGCCAGCAGTTTGGGACAGACGAACACTGAAGCTTTCTTT.